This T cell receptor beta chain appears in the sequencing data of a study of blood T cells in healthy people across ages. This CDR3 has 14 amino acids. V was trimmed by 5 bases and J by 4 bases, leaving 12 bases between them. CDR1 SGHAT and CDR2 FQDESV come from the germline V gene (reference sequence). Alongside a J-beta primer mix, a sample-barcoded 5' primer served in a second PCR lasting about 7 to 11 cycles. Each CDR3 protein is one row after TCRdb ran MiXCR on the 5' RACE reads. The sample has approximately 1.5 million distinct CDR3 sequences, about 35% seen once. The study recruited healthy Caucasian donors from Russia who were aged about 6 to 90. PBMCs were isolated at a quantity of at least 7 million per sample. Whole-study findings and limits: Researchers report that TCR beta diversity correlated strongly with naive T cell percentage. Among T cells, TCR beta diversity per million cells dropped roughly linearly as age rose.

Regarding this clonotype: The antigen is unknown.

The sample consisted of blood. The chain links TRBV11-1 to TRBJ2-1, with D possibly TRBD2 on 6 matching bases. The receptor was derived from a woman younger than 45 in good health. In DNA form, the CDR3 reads TGTGCCAGCAGCCGGAGCGGGCTTTACAATGAGCAGTTCTTC. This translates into CASSRSGLYNEQFF.